What follows describes a single T cell receptor beta chain. The antigen is unknown. This entry comes from a study of shared clonotypes between healthy human individuals. About the study: Three plates were used per donor for CD4 naive, three for CD4 memory, two for CD8 naive and one for CD8 memory. Points from the study as a whole: Rarefaction showed that sequencing of sorted subsets was incomplete (despite large depth). An effect of sequencing depth on clonotype sharing among donors was expected. Shared across a few donors were 4% to 5% of the naive CD4 clonotypes.

Trimming cost V 1 base and J 0 bases, with 6 bases left between them. This CDR3 has 14 amino acids. The germline CDR1 and CDR2 sequences are MNHNY and SVGAGI (reference sequence). TCRdb's copy holds only in-frame clones and misses some; the assay was immunoSEQ multiplex PCR. The repertoire has over 2 million clones, 85% to 95% of them found once; the top ten carry 0.13%. The chain carries TRBV6-6 and TRBJ1-1; D unresolved. This TCR was sampled from a man between 18 and 29 years old in good health. Sequencing was done on a sample of naive CD4+ T cells sorted from blood. Sample subset: CD45RA+ positively selected. CDR3 sequence: CASSYLQMNTEAFF. CDR3 DNA: TGTGCCAGCAGTTACTTGCAGATGAACACTGAAGCTTTCTTT.